What follows are 30 T cell receptor beta chains derived from one specimen sequenced in a study of blood T cell repertoires in COVID-19. The data were produced by immunoSEQ multiplex PCR, yet TCRdb's version contains in-frame clones alone and is incomplete. The sample carries roughly 240,000 clones, approximately 85% recorded once. Material: PBMCs or T cells enriched from blood (not recorded which). The receptors shown here come from a woman in her fifties or sixties who had recovered from COVID-19.

The chain has TRBV11-2 and TRBJ1-2, with D perhaps matching TRBD1 (5 bases). The germline V gene encodes CDR1 SGHAT and CDR2 FQNNGV. Between the trimmed V and J ends, which lost 1 base and 6 bases, there was a span of 18 bases. This CDR3 has 16 residues. Here the CDR3 DNA reads TGTGCCAGCAGCTTAGCAGGCGGCAGGGTCCCGCATGGCTACACCTTC. Translated: CASSLAGGRVPHGYTF.

The J gene is TRBJ1-5, the V gene TRBV19; TRBD1 is a possible D gene (5 bases). Germline CDR1 reads LNHDA; CDR2 reads SQIVND (reference sequence). Trimming left V 5 bases short and J 7 bases short, with 12 bases between. The CDR3 extends over 13 amino acids. The CDR3 sequence is CASSLQGYQPQHF. In nucleotides, the CDR3 is TGTGCCAGTAGTCTTCAGGGTTACCAGCCCCAGCATTTT.

This chain uses TRBV7-2 with TRBJ1-5; D may be TRBD1 (5 bases). This CDR3 contains 15 residues. The germline CDR1 and CDR2 sequences are SGHTA and FQGNSA. Between the trimmed V and J ends, which lost 1 base and 4 bases, there was a span of 11 bases. CDR3 nucleotide sequence: TGTGCCAGCAGCTTAGTAGGGGAGGGGAATCAGCCCCAGCATTTT. Its translation: CASSLVGEGNQPQHF.

The chain recombines TRBV7-9 with TRBJ1-1, with D tentatively TRBD1 (6 bases). The CDR3 consists of 15 residues. Germline assignment: CDR1 SEHNR and CDR2 FQNEAQ (reference sequence). Trimming left V 4 bases short and J 6 bases short, with 18 bases between. For the CDR3, the DNA is TGTGCCAGCAGCTATTCCCAGGGGAACAGGGCTGAAGCTTTCTTT. Encoded protein: CASSYSQGNRAEAFF.

The rearrangement joins TRBV28 to TRBJ1-5; no definite D call. Per the germline V gene, CDR1 is MDHEN and CDR2 is SYDVKM. V lost 1 base to trimming and J lost 2 bases, with 15 bases between them. CDR3 length equals 17 residues. CDR3 protein: CASSLLEGSGGNQPQHF. DNA for the CDR3: TGTGCCAGCAGTTTATTAGAGGGATCTGGGGGCAATCAGCCCCAGCATTTT.

The rearrangement uses TRBV7-2 and TRBJ2-1; D perhaps matches TRBD1 (6 bases). The V and J ends lost 4 bases and 4 bases respectively, with 11 bases between them. CDR3 length: 14 amino acids. The germline V gene has CDR1 SGHTA and CDR2 FQGNSA. The CDR3 DNA is TGTGCCAGCAGCTCTCGGACAGCATACAATGAGCAGTTCTTC. Its protein is CASSSRTAYNEQFF.

The V call is TRBV5-1, the J call TRBJ1-2; 8 bases are a match to TRBD1. Losses at the gene ends were 4 bases for V and 4 bases for J; bases not matched to a gene: 9. Germline V gives CDR1 SGHRS, CDR2 YFSETQ. The CDR3 consists of 15 residues. This CDR3 is CASSPGQGTSYGYTF. CDR3 nucleotides: TGCGCCAGCAGCCCCGGACAGGGTACTTCCTATGGCTACACCTTC.

Here the CDR3 DNA reads TGTGCCAGCAGTTTAACGTGGCGGCTAGCGGGGGCGGACGGGGAGCTGTTTTTT. It translates to CASSLTWRLAGADGELFF. This sequence joins TRBV27 and TRBJ2-2, with TRBD2 matching 10 bases. Unmatched junction bases numbered 13, after V lost 2 bases and J lost 7 bases. The germline gives CDR1 MNHEY, CDR2 SMNVEV (reference sequence). This CDR3 contains 18 residues.

The V gene is TRBV5-1, the J gene TRBJ2-5, with 11 bases that match TRBD2. The CDR3 spans 15 residues. Unmatched junction bases numbered 2, after V lost 0 bases and J lost 4 bases. Looked up from germline, CDR1 is SGHRS and CDR2 is YFSETQ. CDR3 sequence: CASSLGLAGIETQYF. Here the CDR3 DNA reads TGCGCCAGCAGCTTGGGACTAGCGGGGATAGAGACCCAGTACTTC.

The rearrangement joins TRBV15 to TRBJ1-1; D gene uncertain. The V end was cut by 0 bases, the J end by 0 bases, with 8 bases between. This CDR3 region has 15 residues. Germline CDR1 reads LNHNV; CDR2 reads YYDKDF (reference sequence). The chain's CDR3 is CATSRDPGLNTEAFF. CDR3 sequence (DNA): TGTGCCACCAGCAGAGATCCGGGTCTGAACACTGAAGCTTTCTTT.

This sequence joins TRBV6-2 or TRBV6-3 and TRBJ1-5, with D maybe TRBD1 (5 bases). The germline V gene has CDR1 MNHEY and CDR2 SVGEGT. This CDR3 comprises 17 residues. The V and J ends lost 2 bases and 1 base respectively, with 15 bases between them. For the CDR3, the DNA is TGTGCCAGCAGTTACGATTTGAAGGGGAAGAGCAATCAGCCCCAGCATTTT. Its protein product is CASSYDLKGKSNQPQHF.

This clone has only one observation. This chain connects TRBV5-8 to TRBJ2-7, with TRBD1 matching over 8 bases. V trimming: 2 bases; J trimming: 3 bases; junction bases outside the gene matches: 13. CDR3 size: 17 residues. CDR1 SGHTS and CDR2 YDEGEE come from the germline V gene. The CDR3: CASSFYSGTGINYEQYF. The CDR3 DNA is TGTGCCAGCAGCTTCTATTCCGGGACAGGAATTAACTACGAGCAGTACTTC.

The CDR3 loop reads CASRREAGLQETQYF. In DNA form, the CDR3 reads TGTGCCAGCAGGCGAGAGGCAGGGTTACAAGAGACCCAGTACTTC. This sequence joins TRBV2 and TRBJ2-5; TRBD1 might be the D (5 bases). CDR1 is SNHLY, CDR2 FYNNEI, per germline. The CDR3 length is 15 residues. Trimming took off 6 bases at V and 2 bases at J, with 16 bases between the two ends.

The chain uses TRBV4-3 and TRBJ1-6; D is uncertain. Trimming removed 4 bases from V and 5 bases from J, with 15 bases in between. The length of the CDR3 is 16 residues. From germline, CDR1 is LGHNA and CDR2 YSLEER. The CDR3 is CASSPLAGQNNSPLHF. The CDR3 coding sequence is TGCGCCAGCAGCCCTCTTGCAGGCCAAAATAATTCACCCCTCCACTTT.

The chain is built from TRBV18 and TRBJ1-1, with D unclear. Per the germline V gene, CDR1 is KGHSH and CDR2 is LQKENI. CDR3 length equals 15 residues. V lost 3 bases and J lost 1, with 12 bases in between. The CDR3 DNA is TGTGCCAGCTCACCCCCACAGTTGCCGAACACTGAAGCTTTCTTT. This gives the protein CASSPPQLPNTEAFF.

The chain has TRBV19 and TRBJ2-7; D might be TRBD1 (6 bases). CDR3 length equals 15 residues. The germline V and J ends were trimmed by 3 bases and 3 bases, with 15 bases remaining between them. Germline lookup yields CDR1 LNHDA and CDR2 SQIVND (reference sequence). The CDR3 DNA reads TGTGCCAGTAGTATTAATACAGGGCGAGTCTACGAGCAGTACTTC. As protein: CASSINTGRVYEQYF.

The V gene is TRBV19, the J gene TRBJ2-2, with 7 bases that match TRBD2. This CDR3 comprises 17 residues. Trimming cost V 9 bases and J 5 bases; bases outside gene matches: 18. Germline V gives CDR1 LNHDA, CDR2 SQIVND (reference sequence). The CDR3 sequence is CASDLRGASGSTGELFF. The CDR3 DNA reads TGTGCCAGCGACCTAAGGGGTGCTAGCGGTTCAACCGGGGAGCTGTTTTTT.

This clone was found once. The V and J genes are TRBV9 and TRBJ2-7; 11 positions match TRBD2. The length of the CDR3 is 15 residues. Germline-derived CDR1 and CDR2 are SGDLS and YYNGEE. Trimming took 3 bases from V and 3 from J; bases not matched to a gene: 5. The CDR3 is CASSATSGSHYEQYF. The CDR3 coding sequence is TGTGCCAGCAGCGCTACTAGCGGGAGCCACTACGAGCAGTACTTC. Full variable domain (rest looked up from reference TRBV9 and TRBJ2-7): DSGVTQTPKHLITATGQRVTLRCSPRSGDLSVYWYQQSLDQGLQFLIQYYNGEERAKGNILERFSAQQFPDLHSELNLSSLELGDSALYFCASSATSGSHYEQYFGPGTRLTVT.

This clone appeared a single time. This chain uses TRBV7-3 with TRBJ1-5; D perhaps matches TRBD1 (6 bases). The CDR3 extends over 13 amino acids. V was clipped by 5 bases and J by 9 bases, with 14 bases between them. Germline V lookup: CDR1 SGHTA, CDR2 FQGTGA. The CDR3 here is CASSPSGGLPQHF. The DNA of the CDR3 is TGTGCCAGCAGCCCCTCGGGGGGCTTGCCCCAGCATTTT.

The rearrangement joins TRBV7-3 to TRBJ2-7; the D gene is possibly TRBD2 (5 bases). The CDR3 is made up of 14 amino acids. Looked up from germline, CDR1 is SGHTA and CDR2 is FQGTGA. The V end was cut by 0 bases, the J end by 0 bases, with 6 bases between. The chain's CDR3 is CASSLTGGSYEQYF. The CDR3 DNA reads TGTGCCAGCAGCTTAACCGGAGGCTCCTACGAGCAGTACTTC.

Of note for this clone: It is unclear where the CDR3 begins or ends on the DNA, so no DNA is shown, and the CDR3 is as TCRdb lists it. The V and J genes are TRBV2 and TRBJ2-2; TRBD1 reflects the table's D call only, with no check against the DNA. The CDR3 totals 12 residues, both ends included. Per germline, CDR1 SNHLY and CDR2 FYNNEI. The CDR3: CASTTGPGSCFF.

This clone occurred once. This chain joins TRBV11-2 and TRBJ1-4; 7 positions agree with TRBD1. V shed 1 base, J shed 8 bases, and the junction held 10 bases outside the gene matches. CDR3 size: 16 residues. CDR1 and CDR2 from the germline V gene are SGHAT and FQNNGV. This CDR3 reads CASSLGQQGFGEKLFF. The CDR3 bases are TGTGCCAGCAGCTTAGGGCAACAGGGGTTCGGAGAAAAACTGTTTTTT.

The chain couples TRBV28 to TRBJ2-5, with TRBD2 matching over 9 bases. Germline trimming cut 5 bases from V and 3 bases from J; bases unmatched to any gene: 7. In germline, CDR1 is MDHEN, CDR2 SYDVKM. CDR3 size: 15 residues. CDR3 bases: TGTGCCAGCAGTCCTTCTTCTAGCGGGGAAGAGACCCAGTACTTC. It specifies CASSPSSSGEETQYF.

The chain joins TRBV30 to TRBJ1-3; D unresolved. With 0 bases removed from V and 2 bases from J, the gap between germline ends came to 5 bases. The CDR3 is 13 residues long. Per germline, CDR1 GTSNPN and CDR2 SVGIG (reference sequence). This CDR3 is CAWSVRAGNTIYF. The CDR3 nucleotides read TGTGCCTGGAGTGTACGCGCTGGAAACACCATATATTTT.

The chain is built from TRBV10-1 and TRBJ1-1; 10 nucleotides align to TRBD1. The CDR3 has 18 amino acids. Germline CDR1 reads WNHNN; CDR2 reads SYGVQD (reference sequence). With 5 bases clipped from V and 2 bases from J, the junction kept 14 bases outside the gene matches. The CDR3 sequence: CASSIPGTGAPLNTEAFF. The CDR3 DNA follows: TGCGCCAGCAGTATTCCCGGGACAGGGGCCCCCCTCAACACTGAAGCTTTCTTT.

This chain connects TRBV4-1 to TRBJ1-2; 9 nucleotides align to TRBD1. V lost 0 bases and J lost 2; bases outside the gene matches: 10. Germline CDR1 is MGHRA and CDR2 is YSYEKL. This CDR3 region has 18 residues. In DNA form, the CDR3 reads TGCGCCAGCAGCCAAGAGGGGGGACAGGGTCATTCGAACTATGGCTACACCTTC. It specifies CASSQEGGQGHSNYGYTF.

The chain has TRBV2 and TRBJ2-1, with 11 bases identical to TRBD2. This CDR3 spans 18 amino acids. The germline CDR1 and CDR2 sequences are SNHLY and FYNNEI. V lost 3 bases and J lost 4; bases outside the gene matches: 11. CDR3 nucleotides: TGTGCCAGCAGTGATCCGAAACTAGCGGGAGACTCTTACAATGAGCAGTTCTTC. Protein sequence: CASSDPKLAGDSYNEQFF. The full variable domain, in which reference TRBV2 and TRBJ2-1 provide the parts outside the CDR3, is EPEVTQTPSHQVTQMGQEVILRCVPISNHLYFYWYRQILGQKVEFLVSFYNNEISEKSEIFDDQFSVERPDGSNFTLKIRSTKLEDSAMYFCASSDPKLAGDSYNEQFFGPGTRLTVL.

V is TRBV5-6 and J is TRBJ1-5; a possible D gene is TRBD1 (6 bases). Trimming removed 2 bases at V and 1 base at J, with 10 bases between. The CDR3 runs 15 residues. In germline, CDR1 is SGHDT, CDR2 YYEEEE. The CDR3 here is CASSFGGKSNQPQHF. Written as DNA, the CDR3 is TGTGCCAGCAGCTTTGGGGGCAAGAGCAATCAGCCCCAGCATTTT.

Here the CDR3 reads CASRGGRNIQYF. CDR3 in DNA: TGTGCCAGCAGAGGGGGTCGAAACATTCAGTACTTC. This sequence joins TRBV6-5 and TRBJ2-4; D possibly corresponds to TRBD1 (6 bases). V dropped 6 bases and J dropped 6 bases, with 9 bases sitting between them. This CDR3 is built from 12 residues. The germline V gene has CDR1 MNHEY and CDR2 SVGAGI.

The CDR3 loop reads CASSLAFSGETYNEQFF. CDR3 bases: TGTGCCAGCAGCTTAGCCTTTAGCGGGGAAACCTACAATGAGCAGTTCTTC. V is TRBV7-2 and J is TRBJ2-1; 8 bases match TRBD2. Trimming removed 0 bases from V and 2 bases from J; junction bases left unmatched: 6. CDR1 and CDR2 from the germline V gene are SGHTA and FQGNSA. CDR3 length: 17 residues.